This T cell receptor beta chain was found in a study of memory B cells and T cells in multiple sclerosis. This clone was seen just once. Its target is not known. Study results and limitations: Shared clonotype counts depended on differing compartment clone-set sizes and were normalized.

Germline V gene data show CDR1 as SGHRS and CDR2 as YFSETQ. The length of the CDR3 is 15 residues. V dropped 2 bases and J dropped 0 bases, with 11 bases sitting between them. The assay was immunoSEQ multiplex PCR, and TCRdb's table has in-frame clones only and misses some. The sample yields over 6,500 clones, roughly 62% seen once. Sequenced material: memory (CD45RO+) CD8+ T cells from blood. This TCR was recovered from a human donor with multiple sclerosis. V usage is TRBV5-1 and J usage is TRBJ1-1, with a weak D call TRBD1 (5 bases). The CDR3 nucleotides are TGCGCCAGCAGCTTCAACGACAGAGTGAACACTGAAGCTTTCTTT. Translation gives CASSFNDRVNTEAFF.